This TCR beta chain was recorded in a study of vaccination effects on CD4 cells after COVID-19 (dated by TCRdb to between 2021 and 2022). Regarding the complete study: The ViraFEST assay stimulated PBMC with viral peptide pools and then used TCR sequencing to identify antigen-specific CD4+ T cell clonotypes by expansion. Roughly 2 million PBMC per well were cultured in IMDM with about 4.8% human AB serum, 8 to 10 IU/ml IL-2 and gentamicin, plus 10 ug/ml peptides. The study compared SARS-CoV-2 spike-specific CD4+ TCR repertoires before and after mRNA vaccination in COVID-19 convalescent patients and infection-naive vaccine recipients. Cultures from other donors in the study were sequenced using the Oncomine TCR Beta short-read assay on an Illumina iSeq 100. Altogether, some 10 COVID-19 convalescent patients and several SARS-CoV-2-naive healthy vaccine recipients made up the full study. Each participant received two doses of an mRNA SARS-CoV-2 vaccine, either BNT162b2 or mRNA-1273. Summary of the overall study and its limitations: Only a small number of convalescent patients were included, and no early post-infection timepoints were available, which limited the study. At late post-vaccination timepoints, both infection-induced and vaccine-induced clones showed marked clonal contraction, consistent with waning T cell responses. Among healthy vaccine recipients, nearly all vaccine-induced clones were SARS-CoV-2 mono-reactive, and just 1 of 255 was cross-reactive with common cold coronaviruses.

Comment on this clone: This receptor's antigen is unknown. Base qualities were left out, and no much larger clone turns up one base away.

After about 10 days of culture, CD4+ T cells were isolated with the EasySep CD4+ T cell isolation kit. Healthy vaccine recipients had no prior SARS-CoV-2 infection, confirmed by negative nucleocapsid antibodies before and after vaccination. On days 3 and 7, half of the culture medium was replaced with fresh IL-2-containing medium. Each peptide stimulation condition was cultured in triplicate wells unless otherwise noted. Using Ficoll-Paque Plus gradient centrifugation, PBMC were separated from whole blood and then either used fresh or cryopreserved at -140C. The QIAamp micro DNA kit was used to extract genomic DNA from the cultured CD4+ T cells. The method was the immunoSEQ multiplex PCR assay. DNA from the cultured, isolated CD4+ T cells was subjected to TCR beta CDR3 sequencing. Concerning the study's data processing: Non-productive TCR sequences were discarded, and reads were trimmed to the CDR3 region, with only CDR3s of 7 or more amino acids retained. Antigen-specific clonotypes were identified with the MANAFEST web app by comparing expansion in peptide wells against reference cultures. Positive clones required FDR<0.05 expansion versus reference and all other wells, odds ratio above 5, and frequency above 0.1% in two replicate wells. A clonotype was defined as cross-reactive if the clonotype was significantly expanded both in SARS-CoV-2 spike wells and in at least one common cold coronavirus spike condition. CDR3 similarity was assessed by Levenshtein distance with the stringdist R package, and unrooted trees were built with ape in R 3.6.1. Not all clones reach the TCRdb copy of this immuneACCESS table, which keeps in-frame sequences only. Checked studies attribute under half of the gap to unresolved V genes and leave the rest unexplained. V, J and clone size were drawn from that table, and D and trimming were deduced from the DNA. The sample contains about 28,000 clones, 65% of them found a single time. The ten largest clones take up approximately 10% of the sample.

V loses 3 bases, J loses 8 bases, and the germline ends lie 10 bases apart. CDR1 and CDR2 were assigned from the germline V gene (reference sequence) as GTSNPN and SVGIG. The CDR3, from cysteine to phenylalanine, totals 11 residues. Of the read, only the CDR3 DNA is kept; its 33 bases are in frame from base 1. This clonotype was sampled from a human donor who received a COVID-19 vaccine. Recombination linked TRBV30 to TRBJ1-2, with the D gene not clear enough to name. Sequenced material: CD4+ T cells from PBMCs cultured without peptide, taken before COVID-19 vaccination. The CDR3 reads as follows: CAWSEGRGYTF. The nucleotide sequence reads as follows: TGTGCCTGGAGCGAAGGGAGAGGCTACACCTTC.